This TCR beta chain was documented in a study of lymphopenia after photon versus proton radiotherapy (dated by TCRdb to between 2018 and 2020). About the study as a whole: Photon and proton radiation therapy were compared by the study for their immunological effects in patients with gastrointestinal tumors who developed high-grade lymphopenia. A cohort of some 21 patients with gastrointestinal tumors who received either photon or proton therapy and subsequently developed lymphopenia was included. The goal of the study was to describe how the two radiation modalities differ in their effects on the immune system. General study outcomes and caveats: Across the cohort, among patients who died, a greater drop in TCR diversity after the nadir was inversely correlated with overall survival time. The authors looked at the survival association only in patients who died, and they framed better survival with proton therapy as a possibility rather than a demonstrated result. After the lymphocyte count nadir, photon-treated repertoires showed oligoclonal expansion, especially of CD8+ Temra cells, which drove the drop in diversity. Relative stability during treatment was observed in proton-treated patients, whereas loss of naive T cells and TCR diversity and gain of effector/memory populations were observed in photon-treated patients.

The V and J ends are trimmed by 5 bases and 3 bases, leaving 5 bases between them. The germline V gene (reference sequence) supplies CDR1 SEHNR and CDR2 FQNEAQ. There are 12 amino acids in the CDR3, from cysteine to phenylalanine inclusive. Just the 36-base CDR3 DNA is kept, in frame starting at base 1. The library came from the immunoSEQ multiplex PCR assay. Deep sequencing of rearranged TCR beta loci, alongside multiparametric flow cytometry, was used to profile T cell repertoires. The immuneACCESS repertoire file appears here via TCRdb, limited to in-frame rearrangements. These files lack a portion of the clones; in checked studies, under half of the deficit traces to unresolved V genes, and the cause of the others is not known. Recorded for this sample are tens of thousands of clones; approximately 92% of them occurred a single time. The ten largest clones capture about a sixth of the sample.

As concerns this clone: The antigen it binds to is not known. Base qualities were left out, and no much larger clone turns up one base away. At the DNA level, this CDR3 is encoded by other sequences in the same sample as well.

The sequenced sample was peripheral blood, obtained from a patient treated with photon-based radiotherapy. The rearranged segments are TRBV7-9 and TRBJ1-3; the D gene identity is not certain. The TCR originated in a woman aged 40 to 50 with cholangiocarcinoma. DNA sequence: TGTGCCAGCAGCACCCTTGGAAACACCATATATTTT. This is translated as CASSTLGNTIYF.